The clone carrying this T cell receptor (beta chain) has only a few counts. Looked up from germline, CDR1 is MNHEY and CDR2 is SVGAGI. J gave up 2 bases and V 6 bases, and 5 bases lay outside the gene matches. The CDR3 runs 14 residues. These data are taken from a study of molecular identifiers for immune sequencing clone quantification. In TCRdb, the PCR reads were re-called with MiXCR into one record per CDR3 protein. The table lists around 460,000 distinct CDR3 sequences, around a fifth of them singletons. When naive CD8 T cells were sorted, they were gated as CD8+CD4-CCR7+CD45RA+. The sequencing sample was made of naive CD8+ T cells from blood, with Jurkat cell RNA spiked in. Subset: FACS-sorted CD8+CD4-CCR7+CD45RA+ naive T cells. The chain uses TRBV6-5 and TRBJ2-7, with 9 bases aligning to TRBD1. This clonotype was sampled from a human donor in good health. Some libraries in this study had Jurkat cell RNA spiked in. In nucleotides, the CDR3 is TGTGCCAGCAGCACCGGACAGGGGCCCTACGAGCAGTACTTC. Translation: CASSTGQGPYEQYF.